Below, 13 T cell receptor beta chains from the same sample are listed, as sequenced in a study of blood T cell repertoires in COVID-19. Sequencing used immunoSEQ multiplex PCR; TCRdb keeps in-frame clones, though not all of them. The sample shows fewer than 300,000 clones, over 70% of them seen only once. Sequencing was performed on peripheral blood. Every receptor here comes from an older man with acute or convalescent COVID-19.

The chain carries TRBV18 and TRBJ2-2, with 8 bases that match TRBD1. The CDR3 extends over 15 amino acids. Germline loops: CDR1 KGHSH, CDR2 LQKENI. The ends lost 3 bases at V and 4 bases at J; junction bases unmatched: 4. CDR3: CASSPGQGTTGELFF. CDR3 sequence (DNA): TGTGCCAGCTCACCCGGACAGGGTACCACCGGGGAGCTGTTTTTT.

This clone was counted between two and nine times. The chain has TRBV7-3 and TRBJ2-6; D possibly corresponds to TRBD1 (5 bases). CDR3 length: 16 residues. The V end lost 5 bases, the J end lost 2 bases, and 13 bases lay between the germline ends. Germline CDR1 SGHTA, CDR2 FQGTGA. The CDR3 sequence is CASSQGHNTGANVLTF. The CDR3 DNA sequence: TGTGCCAGCAGCCAAGGACACAACACTGGGGCCAACGTCCTGACTTTC.

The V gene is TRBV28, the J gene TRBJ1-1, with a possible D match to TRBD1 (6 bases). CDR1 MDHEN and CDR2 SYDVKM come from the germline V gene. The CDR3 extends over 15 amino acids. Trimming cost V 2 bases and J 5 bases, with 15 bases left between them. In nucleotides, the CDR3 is TGTGCCAGCAGTTTAGCGGGGGCCGGTTGGACTGAAGCTTTCTTT. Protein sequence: CASSLAGAGWTEAFF.

CDR3 nucleotide sequence: TGTGCCAGCAGTCTCTCGGACAGGGGGCTCTACGAGCAGTACTTC. Encoded protein: CASSLSDRGLYEQYF. The genes are TRBV28 and TRBJ2-7, with TRBD1 identical over 11 bases. V dropped 5 bases and J dropped 3; count of bases not matched to a gene: 6. Looked up from germline, CDR1 is MDHEN and CDR2 is SYDVKM. This CDR3 region has 15 residues.

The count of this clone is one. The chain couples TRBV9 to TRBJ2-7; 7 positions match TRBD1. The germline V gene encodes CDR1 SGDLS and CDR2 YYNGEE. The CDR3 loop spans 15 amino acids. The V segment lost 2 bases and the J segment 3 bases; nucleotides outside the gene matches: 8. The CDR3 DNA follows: TGTGCCAGCAGCGTCGGACAGGCCGAGGGCTACGAGCAGTACTTC. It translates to CASSVGQAEGYEQYF.

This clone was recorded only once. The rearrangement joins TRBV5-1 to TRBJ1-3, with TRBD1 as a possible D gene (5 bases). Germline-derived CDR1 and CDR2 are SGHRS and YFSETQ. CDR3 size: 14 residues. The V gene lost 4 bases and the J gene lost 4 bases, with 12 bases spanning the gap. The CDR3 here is CASSAAQGGNTIYF. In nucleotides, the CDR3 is TGCGCCAGCAGCGCGGCCCAGGGAGGAAACACCATATATTTT.

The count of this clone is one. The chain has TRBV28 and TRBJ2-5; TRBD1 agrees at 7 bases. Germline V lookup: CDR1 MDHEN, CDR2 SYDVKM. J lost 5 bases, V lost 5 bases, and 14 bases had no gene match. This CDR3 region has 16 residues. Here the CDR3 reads CASSTDHGTAGETQYF. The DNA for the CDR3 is TGTGCCAGCAGTACCGACCACGGGACAGCTGGGGAGACCCAGTACTTC.

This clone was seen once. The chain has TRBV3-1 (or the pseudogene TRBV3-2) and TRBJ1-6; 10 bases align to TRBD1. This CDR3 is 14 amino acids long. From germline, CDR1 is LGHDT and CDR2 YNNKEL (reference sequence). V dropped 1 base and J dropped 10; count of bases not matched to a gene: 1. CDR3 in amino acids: CASSQGTGGSPLHF. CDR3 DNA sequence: TGTGCCAGCAGCCAAGGGACAGGGGGATCACCCCTCCACTTT.

The CDR3 nucleotides read TGTGCCAGCAGCCAACAGGGAGATAATTCACCCCTCCACTTT. Translating gives CASSQQGDNSPLHF. The chain is built from TRBV7-9 and TRBJ1-6; D is possibly TRBD1 (6 bases). V lost 5 bases to trimming and J lost 5 bases, with 10 bases between them. The CDR3 loop spans 14 amino acids. Germline V gene data show CDR1 as SEHNR and CDR2 as FQNEAQ (reference sequence).

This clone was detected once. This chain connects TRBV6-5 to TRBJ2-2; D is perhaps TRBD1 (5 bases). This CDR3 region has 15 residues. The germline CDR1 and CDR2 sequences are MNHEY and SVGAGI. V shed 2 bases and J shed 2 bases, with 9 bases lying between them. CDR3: CASSYRGQNTGELFF. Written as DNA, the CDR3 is TGTGCCAGCAGTTACAGGGGCCAAAACACCGGGGAGCTGTTTTTT.

The CDR3 DNA reads as TGTGCCAGCAGTGAGGGCCGGATTAATGAAAAACTGTTTTTT. Translated, it gives CASSEGRINEKLFF. The rearrangement links TRBV2 to TRBJ1-4; D gene unclear. Germline CDR1 is SNHLY and CDR2 is FYNNEI. This CDR3 has 14 residues. The ends were cut back, 3 bases at V and 4 bases at J, with 9 bases in the middle.

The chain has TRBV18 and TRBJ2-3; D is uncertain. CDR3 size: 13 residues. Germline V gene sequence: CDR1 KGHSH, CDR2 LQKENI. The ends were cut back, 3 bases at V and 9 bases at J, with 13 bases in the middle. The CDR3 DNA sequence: TGTGCCAGCTCACCTCCAGGTCAAGAAACGCAGTATTTT. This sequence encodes CASSPPGQETQYF. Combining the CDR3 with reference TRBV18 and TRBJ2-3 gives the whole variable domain NAGVMQNPRHLVRRRGQEARLRCSPMKGHSHVYWYRQLPEEGLKFMVYLQKENIIDESGMPKERFSAEFPKEGPSILRIQQVVRGDSAAYFCASSPPGQETQYFGPGTRLTVL.

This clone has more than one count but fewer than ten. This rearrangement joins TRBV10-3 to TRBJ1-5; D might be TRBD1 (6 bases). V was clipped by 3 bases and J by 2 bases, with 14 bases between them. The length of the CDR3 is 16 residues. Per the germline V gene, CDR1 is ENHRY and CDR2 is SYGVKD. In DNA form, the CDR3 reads TGTGCCATCAGTGATACAGGGCGAGGTGGCAATCAGCCCCAGCATTTT. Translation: CAISDTGRGGNQPQHF.